This T cell receptor (beta chain) was retrieved from a study of OX40 agonist ivuxolimab in advanced cancers. Study-wide context: Dose-escalation patients' cancers were hepatocellular carcinoma, melanoma, renal cell or head and neck cancer. Among those enrolled, mean age was about 60 years (range about 20 to 79) and about 79% were male. Findings and limits, study-wide: Within 6 weeks, CD4+ and CD8+ blood T cells expanded clonally at 0.1 to 3.0 mg/kg.

Some clones are missing from TCRdb's copy, which holds only in-frame ones; the method was immunoSEQ multiplex PCR. Of fewer than 65,000 clones in the sample, roughly 82% were seen once. Trimming stripped 3 bases from V and 6 bases from J, with 12 bases between. The germline CDR1 and CDR2 sequences are GTSNPN and SVGIG (reference sequence). The CDR3 is 12 amino acids. Notes on this clone: Antigen unknown.

This chain uses TRBV30 with TRBJ2-7; D remains ambiguous. The sample in question was CD4+ or CD8+ T cells sorted from blood, obtained in a trial of the OX40 agonist ivuxolimab. The receptor's source is an adult with an advanced solid tumor such as melanoma, head and neck, liver or kidney cancer. The CDR3 loop reads CAWRQFRREQYF. CDR3 nucleotides: TGTGCCTGGAGACAATTTCGCCGCGAGCAGTACTTC.